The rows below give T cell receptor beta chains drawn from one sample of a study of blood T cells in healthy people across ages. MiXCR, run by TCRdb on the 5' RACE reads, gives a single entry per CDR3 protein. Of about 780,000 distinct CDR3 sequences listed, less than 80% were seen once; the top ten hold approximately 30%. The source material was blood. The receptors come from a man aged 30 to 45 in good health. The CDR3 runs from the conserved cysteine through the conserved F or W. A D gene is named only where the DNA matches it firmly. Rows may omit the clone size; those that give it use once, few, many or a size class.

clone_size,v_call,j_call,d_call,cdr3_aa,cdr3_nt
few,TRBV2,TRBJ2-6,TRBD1,CASSEIQGVGGANVLTF,TGTGCCAGCAGTGAGATACAGGGGGTTGGTGGGGCCAACGTCCTGACTTTC
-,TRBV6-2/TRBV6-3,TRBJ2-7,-,CATTRDGGLYEQYF,TGTGCCACCACACGGGACGGGGGGCTTTACGAGCAGTACTTC
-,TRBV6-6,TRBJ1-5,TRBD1,CASSPVGQSNQPQHF,TGTGCCAGCAGCCCCGTGGGACAGAGCAATCAGCCCCAGCATTTT
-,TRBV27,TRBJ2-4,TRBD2,CASSPFGTSEIGKNIQYF,TGTGCCAGCAGTCCTTTTGGGACTAGCGAAATTGGCAAAAACATTCAGTACTTC
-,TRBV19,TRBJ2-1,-,CASSIGLGAYNEQFF,TGTGCCAGTAGTATAGGACTAGGCGCCTACAATGAGCAGTTCTTC
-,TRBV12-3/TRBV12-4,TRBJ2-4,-,CASSLAGVREDIQYF,TGTGCCAGCAGTTTAGCTGGCGTCAGGGAGGACATTCAGTACTTC
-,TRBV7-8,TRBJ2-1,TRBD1,CASSLPRDRGDNEQFF,TGTGCCAGCAGCTTACCTCGGGACAGGGGAGACAATGAGCAGTTCTTC
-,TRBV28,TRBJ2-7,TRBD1,CASLRGYEQYF,TGTGCCAGCCTCAGGGGGTACGAGCAGTACTTC
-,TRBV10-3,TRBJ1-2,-,CAISSNRVGEYGYTF,TGTGCCATCAGCTCGAACAGGGTGGGGGAGTATGGCTACACCTTC
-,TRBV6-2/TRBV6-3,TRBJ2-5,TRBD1,CASSLDRAAQETQYF,TGTGCCAGCAGCCTCGACAGGGCAGCGCAAGAGACCCAGTACTTC
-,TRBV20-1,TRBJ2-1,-,CSAGTSSSYKEQFF,TGCAGTGCCGGAACGAGCAGCTCCTACAAGGAGCAGTTCTTC
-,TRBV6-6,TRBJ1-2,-,CASSPGTVDYGYTF,TGTGCCAGCAGCCCCGGGACTGTAGACTATGGCTACACCTTC
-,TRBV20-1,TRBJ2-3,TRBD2,CSAKLATFTDTQYF,TGCAGTGCTAAACTAGCGACCTTCACAGATACGCAGTATTTT
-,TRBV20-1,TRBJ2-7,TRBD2,CSAPFFSGGAYEQYF,TGCAGTGCACCCTTCTTTAGCGGGGGTGCCTACGAGCAGTACTTC
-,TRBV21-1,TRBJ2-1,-,CASSNRLAGSGIEQFF,TGTGCCAGCAGCAACCGACTAGCGGGATCAGGGATTGAGCAGTTCTTC
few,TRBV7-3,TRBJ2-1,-,CASSYTGGAVNEQFF,TGTGCCAGCAGCTATACTGGGGGGGCAGTCAATGAGCAGTTCTTC
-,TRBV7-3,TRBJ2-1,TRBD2,CASSQRLAGGDEQFF,TGTGCCAGCAGCCAACGACTAGCGGGGGGGGATGAGCAGTTCTTC
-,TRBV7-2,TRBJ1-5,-,CASSPGGELNQPQHF,TGTGCCAGCAGCCCCGGGGGGGAACTTAATCAGCCCCAGCATTTT
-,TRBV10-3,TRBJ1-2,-,CAISERSGNYGYTF,TGTGCCATCAGTGAAAGATCCGGTAACTATGGCTACACCTTC
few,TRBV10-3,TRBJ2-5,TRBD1,CAISARGRDRETQYF,TGTGCCATCAGTGCCCGGGGAAGGGACAGGGAGACCCAGTACTTC
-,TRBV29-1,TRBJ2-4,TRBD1,CSVVPRPQGENIQYF,TGCAGCGTTGTGCCCAGGCCCCAGGGGGAAAACATTCAGTACTTC
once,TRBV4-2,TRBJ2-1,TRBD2,CAGSQEAAGAYNEQFF,TGTGCCGGCAGCCAAGAAGCAGCGGGGGCGTACAATGAGCAGTTCTTC
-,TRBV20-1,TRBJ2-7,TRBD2,CSAMRTSGGGEQYF,TGCAGTGCTATGAGGACTAGCGGGGGGGGAGAGCAGTACTTC
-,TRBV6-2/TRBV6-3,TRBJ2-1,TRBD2,CASSYASGVKFF,TGTGCCAGCAGTTACGCCAGCGGGGTTAAGTTCTTC
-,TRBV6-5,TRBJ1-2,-,CASSPGRLPNYGYTF,TGTGCCAGCAGTCCAGGACGGCTGCCTAACTATGGCTACACCTTC
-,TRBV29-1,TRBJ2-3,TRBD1,CSVGETGTVTDTQYF,TGCAGCGTTGGGGAAACAGGGACAGTCACAGATACGCAGTATTTT
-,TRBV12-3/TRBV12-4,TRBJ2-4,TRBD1,CASSLGTGANIQYF,TGTGCCAGCAGTTTAGGGACAGGCGCCAACATTCAGTACTTC
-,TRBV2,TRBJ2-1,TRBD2,CASSEVGTSGGYEQFF,TGTGCCAGCAGTGAAGTGGGGACTAGCGGGGGGTATGAGCAGTTCTTC
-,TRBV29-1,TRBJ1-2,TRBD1,CSVAKQGVVYGYTF,TGCAGCGTAGCCAAACAGGGGGTGGTCTATGGCTACACCTTC
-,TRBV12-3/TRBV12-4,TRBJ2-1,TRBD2,CASRPPLAGGPNEQFF,TGTGCCAGCAGACCACCACTAGCGGGGGGGCCAAATGAGCAGTTCTTC
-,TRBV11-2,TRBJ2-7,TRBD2,CASSSRTSGGYNEQYF,TGTGCCAGCAGCTCCCGGACTAGCGGGGGCTACAATGAGCAGTACTTC
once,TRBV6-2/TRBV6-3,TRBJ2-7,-,CASSYLGRRDFSYEQYF,TGTGCCAGCAGTTACTTAGGGAGACGGGACTTCTCCTACGAGCAGTACTTC
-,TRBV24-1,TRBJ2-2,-,CATSDRHTYTGELFF,TGTGCCACCAGTGACCGACACACATACACCGGGGAGCTGTTTTTT
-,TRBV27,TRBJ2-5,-,CASSLWGGPQETQYF,TGTGCCAGCAGTTTATGGGGGGGGCCGCAAGAGACCCAGTACTTC
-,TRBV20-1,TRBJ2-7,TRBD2,CSARTGTSVYEQYF,TGCAGTGCGAGAACCGGGACTAGCGTCTACGAGCAGTACTTC
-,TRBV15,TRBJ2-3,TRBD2,CATSRELAGGRQGTDTQYF,TGTGCCACCAGCAGAGAGCTAGCGGGGGGCAGACAGGGCACAGATACGCAGTATTTT
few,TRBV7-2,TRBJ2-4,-,CASSLVFTVAKNIQYF,TGTGCCAGCAGCTTAGTCTTTACGGTAGCCAAAAACATTCAGTACTTC
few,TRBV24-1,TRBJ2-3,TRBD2,CATSDPTIPGLAGATDTQYF,TGTGCCACCAGTGACCCCACTATACCGGGACTAGCGGGGGCCACAGATACGCAGTATTTT
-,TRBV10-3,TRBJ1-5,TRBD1,CAISESVQGLGRGNQPQHF,TGTGCCATCAGTGAGTCTGTACAGGGGTTGGGAAGGGGCAATCAGCCCCAGCATTTT
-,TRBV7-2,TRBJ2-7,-,CAVGGYEQYF,TGTGCTGTAGGGGGTTACGAGCAGTACTTC
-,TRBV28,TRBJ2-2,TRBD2,CASSLYGSGGTNTGELFF,TGTGCCAGCAGTTTATATGGTAGCGGGGGGACGAACACCGGGGAGCTGTTTTTT
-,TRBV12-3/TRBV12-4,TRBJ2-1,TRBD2,CASSLVALAGDLYNEQFF,TGTGCCAGCAGTTTAGTAGCATTAGCGGGGGACCTCTACAATGAGCAGTTCTTC
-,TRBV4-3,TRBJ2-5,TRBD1,CASSYTNRGQETQYF,TGCGCCAGCAGCTATACGAACAGGGGACAAGAGACCCAGTACTTC
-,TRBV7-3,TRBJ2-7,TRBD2,CASSLGGGQAYEQYF,TGTGCCAGCAGCTTAGGCGGGGGTCAAGCCTACGAGCAGTACTTC
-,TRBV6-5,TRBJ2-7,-,CASSRASSYEQYF,TGTGCCAGCAGTCGGGCGAGCTCCTACGAGCAGTACTTC
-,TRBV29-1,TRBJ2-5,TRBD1,CSVPGQGETQYF,TGCAGCGTGCCGGGACAGGGAGAGACCCAGTACTTC